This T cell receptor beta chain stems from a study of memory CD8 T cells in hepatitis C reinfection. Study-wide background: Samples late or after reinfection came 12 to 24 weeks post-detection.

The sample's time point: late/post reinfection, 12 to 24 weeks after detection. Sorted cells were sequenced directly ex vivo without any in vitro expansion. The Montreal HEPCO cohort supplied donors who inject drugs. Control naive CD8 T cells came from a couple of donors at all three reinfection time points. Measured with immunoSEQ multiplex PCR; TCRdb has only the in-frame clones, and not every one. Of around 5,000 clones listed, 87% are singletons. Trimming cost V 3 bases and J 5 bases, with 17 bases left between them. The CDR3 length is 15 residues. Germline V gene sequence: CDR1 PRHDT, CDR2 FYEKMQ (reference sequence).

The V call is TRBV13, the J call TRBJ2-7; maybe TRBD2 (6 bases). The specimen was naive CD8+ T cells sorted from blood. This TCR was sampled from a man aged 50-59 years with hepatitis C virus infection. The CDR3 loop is CASSFNSGTGDEQYF. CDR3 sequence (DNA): TGTGCCAGCAGCTTTAATAGCGGTACCGGAGACGAGCAGTACTTC.